This TCR beta chain was profiled in a study of regulatory T cells in long-lasting Graves disease. Time point in this sample: persistent/refractory GD, antithyroid drugs over 5 years with positive TRAb. PBMCs were the source of the RNA used for TCR sequencing. Construction of the TCR beta libraries employed iRepertoire HTBI primers in conjunction with Arm-PCR of CDR3 regions. TCRdb re-called the multiplex PCR reads with MiXCR, one entry per CDR3 protein. The repertoire consists of about 660,000 distinct CDR3 sequences, with around 32% occurring once and the leading ten covering about 40%. Sequencing used peripheral blood mononuclear cells (PBMCs), obtained when the disease was refractory, from a patient treated with antithyroid drugs. The source of this sequence is a female donor with Graves disease.

The CDR3 here is CASRTGGGTDTQYF. The CDR3 DNA follows: TGTGCCAGCAGGACAGGGGGCGGAACAGATACGCAGTATTTT. The chain links TRBV6-4 to TRBJ2-3, with TRBD1 matching 10 bases. CDR1 and CDR2 (germline): MRHNA, SNTAGT. The CDR3 is made up of 14 amino acids. J lost 3 bases, V lost 6 bases, and 3 bases had no gene match.